Below, 19 T cell receptor beta chains from the same sample are listed, as sequenced in a study of cytomegalovirus exposure and HLA in healthy donors. The PCR used 60 Vbeta and 13 Jbeta primers. Measured with immunoSEQ multiplex PCR; TCRdb has only the in-frame clones, and not every one. The sample includes some 140,000 clones, over 75% of them seen just once. The specimen sequenced was PBMCs. These receptors all come from a woman aged 40-49 years in good health and CMV-seropositive.

This chain links TRBV30 with TRBJ2-5; D not resolved. The J call may not be correct, given that the DNA end is closer to TRBJ2-7. CDR1 is GTSNPN, CDR2 SVGIG, per germline (reference sequence). The CDR3 totals 13 residues. CDR3 sequence: CAWSVERPYEQYF. CDR3 in DNA: TGTGCCTGGAGTGTAGAGCGCCCCTACGAGCAGTACTTC.

The gene calls are TRBV11-3 and TRBJ2-7, with a possible D match to TRBD2 (6 bases). The germline V and J ends were trimmed by 4 bases and 2 bases, with 12 bases remaining between them. The CDR3 runs 14 residues. Looked up from germline, CDR1 is SGHNT and CDR2 is YENEEA. The CDR3 protein is CASSSLDYPYEQYF. DNA for the CDR3: TGTGCCAGCAGCTCCCTGGACTACCCCTACGAGCAGTACTTC. The variable domain in full, completed from reference TRBV11-3 and TRBJ2-7, reads EAGVVQSPRYKIIEKKQPVAFWCNPISGHNTLYWYLQNLGQGPELLIRYENEEAVDDSQLPKDRFSAERLKGVDSTLKIQPAELGDSAVYLCASSSLDYPYEQYFGPGTRLTVT.

The V and J genes are TRBV6-1 and TRBJ2-3; TRBD2 matches 11 bases. The junction had 4 bases not matched to a gene; V was cut back by 3 bases and J by 5 bases. This CDR3 has 15 amino acids. The germline V gene encodes CDR1 MNHNS and CDR2 SASEGT. In nucleotides, the CDR3 is TGTGCCAGCAGTGAGTCCCTAGCGGGAGGAGATACGCAGTATTTT. Protein: CASSESLAGGDTQYF.

The chain links TRBV5-1 to TRBJ2-2, with 9 bases fitting TRBD2. V shed 1 base, J shed 3 bases, and the junction held 13 bases outside the gene matches. The CDR3 is made up of 19 amino acids. CDR1 is SGHRS and CDR2 is YFSETQ in the germline V gene. CDR3 in DNA: TGCGCCAGCAGCTTGACGAAAGCGGGAGGTGTTTTAGACACCGGGGAGCTGTTTTTT. It is translated as CASSLTKAGGVLDTGELFF.

This chain connects TRBV11-2 to TRBJ2-2, with TRBD2 matching over 7 bases. The V gene end was trimmed by 1 base and the J gene end by 1 base; junction bases not matched to a gene: 0. In germline, CDR1 is SGHAT, CDR2 FQNNGV. The CDR3 extends over 15 amino acids. The CDR3 spells CASSLAGGNTGELFF. The CDR3 DNA follows: TGTGCCAGCAGCTTAGCGGGAGGGAACACCGGGGAGCTGTTTTTT.

This clone was seen only a few times. The chain joins TRBV4-1 to TRBJ2-2, with D perhaps TRBD2 (5 bases). Trimming removed 6 bases from V and 0 bases from J, with 14 bases in between. This CDR3 spans 16 amino acids. CDR1 is MGHRA and CDR2 is YSYEKL in the germline V gene. The CDR3 DNA follows: TGCGCCAGCAGGAGGGCCTCTACCGCGAACACCGGGGAGCTGTTTTTT. Residues: CASRRASTANTGELFF.

This clone was seen a handful of times. This chain links TRBV14 with TRBJ1-2, with 10 bases fitting TRBD1. The CDR3 runs 15 residues. Germline CDR1 and CDR2: SGHDN and FVKESK. Trimming cost V 0 bases and J 6 bases; bases outside gene matches: 4. As DNA, the CDR3 is TGTGCCAGCAGCCAAGAGTTCGGGACAGGGGATGGCTACACCTTC. Translated, it gives CASSQEFGTGDGYTF.

This clone has only one observation. The chain combines TRBV30 with TRBJ2-7, with D perhaps matching TRBD2 (6 bases). The V end was cut by 2 bases, the J end by 5 bases, with 25 bases between. CDR1 is GTSNPN and CDR2 is SVGIG in the germline V gene (reference sequence). CDR3 length equals 17 residues. The CDR3 spells CAWSTYSGGRLSHEQYF. The CDR3 nucleotides read TGTGCCTGGAGTACCTATAGCGGAGGGCGTCTTTCCCACGAGCAGTACTTC.

The chain joins TRBV28 to TRBJ2-7, with D unclear. The germline gives CDR1 MDHEN, CDR2 SYDVKM. The CDR3 spans 13 residues. V lost 4 bases to trimming and J lost 3 bases, with 10 bases between them. The CDR3 sequence is CASSWYVSYEQYF. DNA of the CDR3: TGTGCCAGCAGTTGGTACGTCAGCTACGAGCAGTACTTC.

The V and J genes are TRBV2 and TRBJ2-3; tentatively, D is TRBD2 (5 bases). CDR1 SNHLY and CDR2 FYNNEI come from the germline V gene. V was cut by 0 bases and J by 4 bases, with 8 bases left in between. CDR3 size: 14 residues. CDR3 bases: TGTGCCAGCAGTGAAGCGGGAGAAGCAGATACGCAGTATTTT. Residues: CASSEAGEADTQYF. Full variable domain (outside the CDR3, taken from reference TRBV2 and TRBJ2-3): EPEVTQTPSHQVTQMGQEVILRCVPISNHLYFYWYRQILGQKVEFLVSFYNNEISEKSEIFDDQFSVERPDGSNFTLKIRSTKLEDSAMYFCASSEAGEADTQYFGPGTRLTVL.

This chain's CDR3 is CAWRARDPYEQYF. In DNA, the CDR3 is TGTGCCTGGAGGGCCAGGGATCCCTACGAGCAGTACTTC. This chain connects TRBV30 to TRBJ2-5; maybe TRBD1 (5 bases). The assigned J gene may be wrong: the sequence end matches TRBJ2-7 better. This CDR3 comprises 13 residues. Per the germline V gene, CDR1 is GTSNPN and CDR2 is SVGIG (reference sequence).

This clone showed up just once. The chain links TRBV5-6 to TRBJ2-7; 10 nucleotides align to TRBD2. There are 17 residues in the CDR3. The V and J ends lost 3 bases and 5 bases, in that order; junction bases with no gene match: 14. Per germline, CDR1 SGHDT and CDR2 YYEEEE. CDR3 amino acids: CASSSPAASGSNDEQYF. The CDR3 bases are TGTGCCAGCAGCTCCCCTGCTGCTAGCGGGAGTAACGACGAGCAGTACTTC.

This clone occurred a few times. The genes are TRBV5-1 and TRBJ2-1, with 10 positions matching TRBD2. Germline assignment: CDR1 SGHRS and CDR2 YFSETQ. With 4 bases clipped from V and 15 bases from J, the junction kept 10 bases outside the gene matches. The CDR3 consists of 13 residues. This CDR3 is CASSAELAGDLFF. The CDR3 DNA sequence: TGCGCCAGCAGCGCAGAGCTAGCGGGAGATTTGTTCTTC.

The chain links TRBV2 to TRBJ2-5; 7 bases map to TRBD1. CDR1 SNHLY and CDR2 FYNNEI come from the germline V gene. This CDR3 is 17 amino acids long. The junction had 10 bases not matched to a gene; V was cut back by 1 base and J by 2 bases. CDR3 amino acids: CASSEVDRAPVQETQYF. DNA of the CDR3: TGTGCCAGCAGTGAAGTAGACAGGGCACCAGTTCAAGAGACCCAGTACTTC.

A few counts support this clone. The chain has TRBV2 and TRBJ1-1; perhaps TRBD1 as D (6 bases). The V end lost 2 bases, the J end lost 5 bases, and 15 bases lay between the germline ends. Per the germline V gene, CDR1 is SNHLY and CDR2 is FYNNEI. The CDR3 sequence is 15 residues long. In DNA, the CDR3 is TGTGCCAGCAGTGAATGGGGGCCCGCGGAAACTGAAGCTTTCTTT. Encoded protein: CASSEWGPAETEAFF.

This chain joins TRBV5-4 and TRBJ2-3, with 10 bases that match TRBD2. In germline, CDR1 is SGHNT, CDR2 YYREEE (reference sequence). The CDR3 runs 15 residues. Germline trimming cut 2 bases from V and 5 bases from J; bases unmatched to any gene: 5. CDR3 DNA: TGTGCCAGCAGCTTCATGGTAGCGGGAGGAGATACGCAGTATTTT. It translates to CASSFMVAGGDTQYF.

The chain carries TRBV5-1 and TRBJ2-7, with TRBD2 identical over 11 bases. V was clipped by 3 bases and J by 7 bases; unmatched bases: 3. Per germline, CDR1 SGHRS and CDR2 YFSETQ. The CDR3 has 13 residues. Here the CDR3 DNA reads TGCGCCAGCAGCTCAACTAGCGGGAGTGAGCAGTACTTC. Its protein product is CASSSTSGSEQYF. Variable domain in full (rest from reference TRBV5-1 and TRBJ2-7): KAGVTQTPRYLIKTRGQQVTLSCSPISGHRSVSWYQQTPGQGLQFLFEYFSETQRNKGNFPGRFSGRQFSNSRSEMNVSTLELGDSALYLCASSSTSGSEQYFGPGTRLTVT.

The chain recombines TRBV19 with TRBJ2-7; 9 nucleotides match TRBD2. Per germline, CDR1 LNHDA and CDR2 SQIVND (reference sequence). Germline trimming cut 5 bases from V and 6 bases from J; bases unmatched to any gene: 14. CDR3 length: 16 amino acids. CDR3 in amino acids: CASSLLAGLGEGEQYF. Written as DNA, the CDR3 is TGTGCCAGTAGTTTACTAGCGGGCCTAGGGGAGGGCGAGCAGTACTTC.

The V and J genes are TRBV7-3 and TRBJ2-2; D is ambiguous. The V end lost 2 bases, the J end lost 7 bases, and 11 bases lay between the germline ends. The CDR3 length is 14 residues. Germline CDR1 is SGHTA and CDR2 is FQGTGA. The CDR3 nucleotides read TGTGCCAGCAGCTTAGGGCTTTTTGGCGGGGAGCTGTTTTTT. Translating it yields CASSLGLFGGELFF.